This entry concerns a single T cell receptor (beta chain). The sample holds many counts of this clone. Its cognate antigen has yet to be identified. Per-base qualities were not stored, and no clone one base away is much larger. Receptor amplification or capture employed PCR. For sequencing, an Illumina HiSeq 4000 was employed. High-throughput sequencing was used to profile the TCR beta-chain CDR3 region of each patient. In the paper's pipeline: CDR3 differences across clinicopathological groups were used to build a classifier for discriminating distant-metastatic papillary thyroid cancer patients. The Shannon index was used to measure repertoire diversity, and the Morisita-Horn index was used to measure how similar tumor and blood repertoires were. The raw public reads went through TCRdb reprocessing: fastp at Q25, MiXCR clone calling, in-frame beta chains kept. The authors' filters were not applied to this entry. Within this sample are about 33,000 clones, with 17% of them counted one time only. Over 4% of the sample is in the top ten clones.

Before undergoing thyroid surgery, none of the patients had been given any kind of treatment. Using T-cell receptor beta sequencing, the researchers looked back retrospectively at clinical samples from patients, gathered between about 2012 and 2018. The sample is drawn from a study of metastatic and nonmetastatic thyroid tumors (TCRdb year 2020). Notes on the research overall: Repertoires were compared across peripheral blood and tumor or nodule tissue samples from malignant and benign thyroid patients.

Trimming at the junction amounts to 4 bases on V and 4 bases on J, and the germline ends lie 16 bases apart. CDR1 and CDR2 are drawn from the germline V gene: KGHSH, LQKENI. Including cysteine and phenylalanine, the CDR3 has 16 amino acids. Left in the record is the CDR3 DNA by itself, 48 bases read in frame from the first base. Results and caveats for the whole study, not just this receptor: TCR beta diversity was reported as significantly higher in malignant tumors than in benign nodules, in both blood and tumor samples.

The rearranged chain carries TRBV18 and TRBJ1-4; the D gene is not confidently resolved. Input material: blood. The TCR sequence derives from a female donor with papillary thyroid cancer or a benign thyroid nodule (not recorded which). Some clones in this sample may be carry-over from other donors' samples. The nucleotides read TGTGCCAGCTCACAGACTCGGGCAGCCGTTAATGAAAAACTGTTTTTT. Its amino acids are CASSQTRAAVNEKLFF.